This T cell receptor beta chain was documented in a study of cytomegalovirus exposure and HLA in healthy donors. Regarding the study as a whole: About 87% or about 30% of the time was how often most TCR beta V segments were productive, according to an earlier analysis. Sequencing likely caused a cluster of highly shared sequence variants.

The PCR made use of 60 Vbeta and 13 Jbeta primers. Authors' processing steps: An analysis that came later counted roughly 80 million unique TCR beta chains, approximately 10 million shared. Profiled with immunoSEQ multiplex PCR; TCRdb holds only in-frame clones, not every one. V, J and clone size were drawn from that table, and D and trimming were deduced from the DNA. This table holds approximately 160,000 clones, about three quarters found once. This clone was seen a handful of times. Its target is unknown. The J segment lost 10 bases and the V segment lost 5 bases, leaving 13 bases of the junction unmatched. The CDR3 sequence is 16 residues long. The germline CDR1 and CDR2 sequences are MNHEY and SMNVEV (reference sequence).

The specimen sequenced was PBMCs. The chain is built from TRBV27 and TRBJ1-6, with TRBD1 matching over 8 bases. The receptor was isolated from a woman in her thirties or forties in good health and CMV-seropositive. CDR3 amino acids: CASSHPGTGKGSPLHF. DNA of the CDR3: TGTGCCAGCAGTCACCCCGGGACAGGCAAGGGCTCACCCCTCCACTTT.